One sample yielded the 11 T cell receptor beta chains listed below, sequenced in a study of blood T cell repertoires in COVID-19. The table came from immunoSEQ multiplex PCR; TCRdb's copy has only in-frame clones and leaves some out. The top ten hold around 3.3% of the sample, which has more than 200,000 clones, around 90% seen once. The specimen was peripheral blood. These receptors were collected from a man aged 18 to 35 with active or convalescent COVID-19.

This chain uses TRBV5-1 with TRBJ1-5; D is perhaps TRBD1 (6 bases). Germline lookup yields CDR1 SGHRS and CDR2 YFSETQ. The CDR3 length is 15 residues. Trimming stripped 2 bases from V and 2 bases from J, with 11 bases between. The CDR3 loop reads CASSLGGEGNQPQHF. Here the CDR3 DNA reads TGCGCCAGCAGCTTAGGGGGAGAGGGCAATCAGCCCCAGCATTTT.

The V and J genes are TRBV3-1 (or the pseudogene TRBV3-2) and TRBJ1-1; D unclear. Germline V gene sequence: CDR1 LGHDT, CDR2 YNNKEL (reference sequence). CDR3 length equals 14 residues. V lost 6 bases to trimming and J lost 2 bases, with 13 bases between them. CDR3 sequence (DNA): TGTGCCAGCAGGGACGGAGGAGGAAACACTGAAGCTTTCTTT. It translates to CASRDGGGNTEAFF.

The chain couples TRBV21-1 to TRBJ1-2; the table calls TRBD1, which could not be checked here. TRBV21-1 is classified as a pseudogene. The CDR3 extends over 16 amino acids. CDR3 nucleotide sequence: TGTGCCAGCAGCCCCCCCGCACGAAATGAAGGGGGAGGCTACACCTTC. This codes for CASSPPARNEGGGYTF.

The chain joins TRBV6-5 to TRBJ1-2, with 7 bases lining up with TRBD1. V was clipped by 6 bases and J by 4 bases; unmatched bases: 8. The CDR3 is made up of 14 amino acids. Germline V gene sequence: CDR1 MNHEY, CDR2 SVGAGI. CDR3 coding DNA: TGTGCCAGCAGCCTACGGGACAGTTTCTATGGCTACACCTTC. Translating gives CASSLRDSFYGYTF.

J is TRBJ2-7 and V is TRBV6-5; maybe TRBD2 (5 bases). This CDR3 has 12 residues. V lost 4 bases to trimming and J lost 4 bases, with 8 bases between them. Germline loops: CDR1 MNHEY, CDR2 SVGAGI. The CDR3 sequence: CASSSGKYEQYF. For the CDR3, the DNA is TGTGCCAGCAGTTCCGGGAAGTACGAGCAGTACTTC.

J is TRBJ1-4 and V is TRBV18, with unresolved D. Germline assignment: CDR1 KGHSH and CDR2 LQKENI. The V gene lost 5 bases and the J gene lost 3 bases, with 13 bases spanning the gap. The CDR3 loop spans 15 amino acids. Here the CDR3 DNA reads TGTGCCAGCTCAAGTCAGATTCCAGCTAATGAAAAACTGTTTTTT. Translation: CASSSQIPANEKLFF. Full variable domain (remainder filled in from reference TRBV18 and TRBJ1-4): NAGVMQNPRHLVRRRGQEARLRCSPMKGHSHVYWYRQLPEEGLKFMVYLQKENIIDESGMPKERFSAEFPKEGPSILRIQQVVRGDSAAYFCASSSQIPANEKLFFGSGTQLSVL.

The chain employs TRBV19 and TRBJ2-1; weak D call: TRBD2 (6 bases). V was trimmed by 9 bases and J by 7 bases, leaving 19 bases between them. This CDR3 is built from 14 residues. CDR1 is LNHDA, CDR2 SQIVND, per germline (reference sequence). The CDR3 region has the DNA TGTGCCAGCTCCCGGGACTCCCCCTGGAATGAGCAGTTCTTC. This gives the protein CASSRDSPWNEQFF.

The chain joins TRBV28 to TRBJ1-2, with no clear D. V was trimmed by 8 bases and J by 3 bases, leaving 13 bases between them. CDR1 is MDHEN and CDR2 is SYDVKM in the germline V gene. The CDR3 contains 13 residues. This chain's CDR3 is CASGSRKDYGYTF. Written as DNA, the CDR3 is TGTGCCAGCGGGAGCAGAAAGGACTATGGCTACACCTTC.

The chain couples TRBV4-3 to TRBJ1-4, with 9 bases lining up with TRBD1. Germline CDR1 and CDR2: LGHNA and YSLEER. The CDR3 length is 16 residues. The V gene end was trimmed by 4 bases and the J gene end by 6 bases; junction bases not matched to a gene: 9. The CDR3 protein is CASSRRFRDRDEKLFF. CDR3 DNA sequence: TGCGCCAGCAGCCGAAGATTTAGGGACAGGGATGAAAAACTGTTTTTT.

V gene TRBV5-1 combines with J gene TRBJ2-3; 14 nucleotides agree with TRBD2. CDR3 length equals 16 residues. J gave up 5 bases and V 0 bases, and 2 bases lay outside the gene matches. In germline, CDR1 is SGHRS, CDR2 YFSETQ. The DNA of the CDR3 is TGCGCCAGCAGCTTGGGACTAGCGGGGGGGCAAGATACGCAGTATTTT. This sequence encodes CASSLGLAGGQDTQYF.

The rearrangement joins TRBV27 to TRBJ2-1; TRBD1 might be the D (5 bases). Germline-derived CDR1 and CDR2 are MNHEY and SMNVEV (reference sequence). Trimming shortened V by 5 bases and J by 5 bases, and 16 bases separated the two germline ends. The CDR3 spans 15 residues. The CDR3 region has the DNA TGTGCCAGCAGTCCTTTGTTGGGGCCGCACAATGAGCAGTTCTTC. It codes for CASSPLLGPHNEQFF.